The entry below gives a single T cell receptor beta chain sequence along with its context. This entry is derived from a study of shared clonotypes between healthy human individuals. Study in general: The plates for each donor numbered three CD4 naive, three CD4 memory, two CD8 naive and one CD8 memory.

Around 32,000 T cell genomes, or 200 to 250 ng DNA, went into the sorted-subset replicate PCRs. Clones were read by immunoSEQ multiplex PCR, and TCRdb kept only the in-frame ones, dropping some. There are a few million clones in the sample; 95% occur only once, and 0.13% lies in the top ten. The specimen sequenced was naive CD4+ T cells sorted from blood. Subset of the sample: CD45RA+ positively selected. The receptor's source is a man in his late teens or twenties in good health.

The CDR3 DNA reads as TGTGCCAGCAGCAGCTACGGGGCTCGAGGGGAGACCCAGTACTTC. Encoded protein: CASSSYGARGETQYF. The rearrangement uses TRBV6-5 and TRBJ2-5; TRBD1 or TRBD2 may be the D gene (5 bases each). V lost 6 bases, J lost 5 bases, and 19 bases lay in between. Germline V gene sequence: CDR1 MNHEY, CDR2 SVGAGI. The CDR3 runs to 15 residues.